The source of this T cell receptor beta chain is a study of post-analysis software for immune sequencing data. Study context: Disease trajectories encompassed relapsing-remitting, secondary progressive and progressive-relapsing multiple sclerosis. Study-wide results and limits: Higher frequency in patients than in controls was seen for five TRBV segments, with TRBV5-6, TRBV5-1 and TRBV20-1 among them. Clustering by F measure revealed strong co-clustering among samples prepared together in one batch. In multiple sclerosis, normalized Chao1 diversity was significantly below that of controls.

This clonotype was seen more than once but under ten times. Its antigen is as yet unknown. Every TCR beta cDNA library bore unique molecular identifiers. One entry per CDR3 protein, called by TCRdb with MiXCR from the PCR reads. The sample has 740,000 or so distinct CDR3 sequences, about 50% seen once. From germline, CDR1 is SEHNR and CDR2 FQNEAQ (reference sequence). There are 13 residues in the CDR3. Between the trimmed V and J ends, which lost 5 bases and 2 bases, there was a span of 4 bases. This TCR derives from a girl between 10 and 17 years old with multiple sclerosis. Sequencing input: blood. The gene calls are TRBV7-9 and TRBJ2-6; D gene ambiguous. The CDR3 spells CASSQTGANVLTF. Written as DNA, the CDR3 is TGTGCCAGCAGCCAGACTGGGGCCAACGTCCTGACTTTC.